This T cell receptor (beta chain) was observed in a study of shared clonotypes between healthy human individuals. On the study more broadly: Samples came from two female and three male donors aged 18 to 49. Study-wide findings and caveats: Among four donors, approximately 5% of naive CD4 clonotypes were found in common. Inspection by rarefaction showed sorted-subset sequencing to be incomplete despite large depth.

As concerns this clone: Antigen specificity is unknown.

The CDR3 totals 14 residues. V dropped 0 bases and J dropped 7 bases, with 13 bases sitting between them. Germline lookup yields CDR1 SGHNT and CDR2 YENEEA. Libraries were prepared by immunoSEQ multiplex PCR; TCRdb keeps only in-frame clonotypes and omits some of them. The sample carries 550,000 to 800,000 clones, approximately 79% recorded once. Each donor was a Caucasian adult residing in Nashville, Tennessee. The chain carries TRBV11-3 and TRBJ2-7; TRBD2 is a possible D gene (6 bases). The origin of this receptor is a woman in her 30s in good health. The sample consisted of memory CD4+ T cells sorted from blood. The subset denotes: CD45RA-negative fraction. CDR3 sequence reads: CASSLDGGTGEQYF. The CDR3 DNA is TGTGCCAGCAGCTTAGATGGGGGGACGGGTGAGCAGTACTTC.